Presented here are 25 T cell receptor beta chains from one specimen sequenced in a study of cytomegalovirus exposure and HLA in healthy donors. The PCR employed 60 Vbeta primers together with 13 Jbeta primers. Sequencing was performed with immunoSEQ multiplex PCR; in TCRdb, only in-frame clones are kept and a portion is missing. Of 200,000 or so clones in the sample, 78% were seen once. Sequences were obtained from PBMCs. These receptors were taken from a woman in her 30s in good health and CMV-seropositive.

The chain carries TRBV6-5 and TRBJ2-3; 8 nucleotides align to TRBD2. V was pared by 6 bases and J by 1 base, with 6 bases of the junction left unmatched. The CDR3 contains 15 residues. From germline, CDR1 is MNHEY and CDR2 SVGAGI. CDR3 region: CASRGSGARTDTQYF. CDR3 coding DNA: TGTGCCAGCAGAGGTAGCGGGGCCCGCACAGATACGCAGTATTTT.

The chain combines TRBV4-1 with TRBJ2-7; 10 nucleotides match TRBD2. Germline V gene sequence: CDR1 MGHRA, CDR2 YSYEKL. This CDR3 has 16 residues. The trim removed 3 bases at V and 3 bases at J, leaving 8 bases unmatched. The CDR3 sequence is CASSQARTSGNYEQYF. Here the CDR3 DNA reads TGCGCCAGCAGCCAGGCCCGGACTAGCGGCAACTACGAGCAGTACTTC.

V is TRBV6-1 and J is TRBJ2-7, with TRBD1 as a possible D gene (6 bases). V was shortened by 4 bases and J by 2 bases, with 9 bases between the two germline ends. CDR3 length: 13 amino acids. Germline V gene data show CDR1 as MNHNS and CDR2 as SASEGT. This CDR3 reads CASSGQDTYEQYF. The CDR3 DNA reads as TGTGCCAGCAGTGGACAGGACACCTACGAGCAGTACTTC.

This clone was seen only a few times. In nucleotides, the CDR3 is TGTGCCAGCAGCCCGGGGACAGGGGCGAGATCTGAAGCTTTCTTT. The encoded protein is CASSPGTGARSEAFF. The genes are TRBV7-8 and TRBJ1-1, with 10 bases identical to TRBD1. J gave up 6 bases and V 5 bases, and 9 bases lay outside the gene matches. The CDR3 runs 15 residues. The germline gives CDR1 SGHVS, CDR2 FQNEAQ.

This chain uses TRBV28 with TRBJ2-1; TRBD2 aligns across 8 bases. The CDR3 contains 16 residues. The germline CDR1 and CDR2 sequences are MDHEN and SYDVKM. V was clipped by 4 bases and J by 3 bases; unmatched bases: 8. CDR3 region: CASSSSSGPDYNEQFF. The CDR3 coding sequence is TGTGCCAGCAGTTCATCTAGCGGGCCCGACTACAATGAGCAGTTCTTC.

This clone has just a few counts. In DNA, the CDR3 is TGTGCCAGCAGCTCGGGGGAAGGAGCTTTCTTT. Translation gives CASSSGEGAFF. The chain combines TRBV7-8 with TRBJ1-1, with a tentative D call TRBD1 (5 bases). The CDR3 contains 11 residues. Germline CDR1 is SGHVS and CDR2 is FQNEAQ. V lost 4 bases and J lost 10, with 10 bases in between.

The chain links TRBV7-8 to TRBJ2-7; D might be TRBD1 (5 bases). The length of the CDR3 is 14 residues. Germline assignment: CDR1 SGHVS and CDR2 FQNEAQ. The germline V and J ends were trimmed by 4 bases and 6 bases, with 16 bases remaining between them. The DNA of the CDR3 is TGTGCCAGCAGCTCTGCGGCCCAGGGTTTCGAGCAGTACTTC. Its translation: CASSSAAQGFEQYF.

The chain joins TRBV2 to TRBJ2-2; 8 bases line up with TRBD2. The CDR3 is 15 residues long. Germline lookup yields CDR1 SNHLY and CDR2 FYNNEI. V shed 7 bases and J 7 bases; nucleotides not matched to a gene: 11. The CDR3 nucleotides are TGTGCCAGCACCCGGGGGGGGGCCGACGTCGGGGAGCTGTTTTTT. Its protein product is CASTRGGADVGELFF.

The chain couples TRBV19 to TRBJ2-5; D gene uncertain. Per germline, CDR1 LNHDA and CDR2 SQIVND (reference sequence). The ends were cut back, 5 bases at V and 3 bases at J, with 16 bases in the middle. CDR3 length: 15 amino acids. The CDR3 loop reads CASSVDTVAKETQYF. CDR3 in DNA: TGTGCCAGTAGTGTCGACACCGTGGCGAAAGAGACCCAGTACTTC.

The chain uses TRBV19 and TRBJ2-7, with a tentative D call TRBD2 (5 bases). This CDR3 comprises 14 residues. Germline loops: CDR1 LNHDA, CDR2 SQIVND (reference sequence). Trimming took 4 bases from V and 3 from J, leaving 13 bases between them. The CDR3 DNA reads TGTGCCAGTAGTACCTCTCGGGATTACTACGAGCAGTACTTC. Protein product: CASSTSRDYYEQYF. The variable domain in full, with the rest retrieved from reference TRBV19 and TRBJ2-7, is DGGITQSPKYLFRKEGQNVTLSCEQNLNHDAMYWYRQDPGQGLRLIYYSQIVNDFQKGDIAEGYSVSREKKESFPLTVTSAQKNPTAFYLCASSTSRDYYEQYFGPGTRLTVT.

The chain has TRBV6-1 and TRBJ2-3, with 8 bases matching TRBD2. Looked up from germline, CDR1 is MNHNS and CDR2 is SASEGT. There are 15 residues in the CDR3. V was clipped by 4 bases and J by 6 bases; unmatched bases: 9. The CDR3 loop reads CASSALAGFTDTQYF. The CDR3 DNA is TGTGCCAGCAGTGCATTAGCGGGGTTCACTGATACGCAGTATTTT.

The chain links TRBV2 to TRBJ2-7; D is possibly TRBD1 (5 bases). V lost 8 bases and J 13 bases, leaving 15 bases between the germline ends. CDR1 is SNHLY and CDR2 is FYNNEI in the germline V gene. CDR3 size: 10 residues. The CDR3 here is CASSLGRTYF. CDR3 coding DNA: TGTGCCAGCTCACTGGGGCGCACATACTTC.

This clone was seen a single time. This rearrangement joins TRBV19 to TRBJ1-5, with TRBD1 matching over 8 bases. The CDR3 totals 15 residues. V lost 3 bases, J lost 2 bases, and 3 bases stayed unmatched. The germline V gene encodes CDR1 LNHDA and CDR2 SQIVND (reference sequence). CDR3 region: CASSMKTGGNQPQHF. CDR3 nucleotide sequence: TGTGCCAGTAGTATGAAGACAGGGGGCAATCAGCCCCAGCATTTT.

A remark on this clone: One junction end disagrees with the germline gene, perhaps due to a read error. The CDR3 sequence is CASSNGGNTEAFF. In nucleotides, the CDR3 is TGTGCTAGCAGCAACGGGGGGAACACTGAAGCTTTCTTT. The chain combines TRBV7-7 with TRBJ1-1, with D perhaps matching TRBD1 (5 bases). The CDR3 is made up of 13 amino acids. Germline V CDR1 and CDR2: SSHAT, FNYEAQ (reference sequence). Filled out from reference TRBV7-7 and TRBJ1-1, the complete variable domain reads GAGVSQSPRYKVTKRGQDVTLRCDPISSHATLYWYQQALGQGPEFLTYFNYEAQPDKSGLPSDRFSAERPEGSISTLTIQRTEQRDSAMYRCASSNGGNTEAFFGQGTRLTVV.

The count of this clone is one. This chain joins TRBV9 and TRBJ1-4, with D tentatively TRBD1 (5 bases). This CDR3 region has 18 residues. Germline-derived CDR1 and CDR2 are SGDLS and YYNGEE. V was cut by 0 bases and J by 0 bases, with 15 bases left in between. The CDR3 region is CASSVERGGTATNEKLFF. The CDR3, as DNA: TGTGCCAGCAGCGTAGAGCGCGGGGGGACCGCAACTAATGAAAAACTGTTTTTT.

The chain employs TRBV28 and TRBJ2-1, with 9 bases lining up with TRBD2. Germline-derived CDR1 and CDR2 are MDHEN and SYDVKM. The CDR3 consists of 13 residues. Unmatched junction bases numbered 0, after V lost 6 bases and J lost 3 bases. The CDR3 DNA reads TGTGCCAGCAGAGCGGGAGGCTACAATGAGCAGTTCTTC. This codes for CASRAGGYNEQFF. The complete variable domain, with remaining parts taken from reference TRBV28 and TRBJ2-1, reads DVKVTQSSRYLVKRTGEKVFLECVQDMDHENMFWYRQDPGLGLRLIYFSYDVKMKEKGDIPEGYSVSREKKERFSLILESASTNQTSMYLCASRAGGYNEQFFGPGTRLTVL.

The rearrangement links TRBV5-1 to TRBJ2-1, with TRBD2 matching over 8 bases. The CDR3 totals 16 residues. Germline V gene data show CDR1 as SGHRS and CDR2 as YFSETQ. The trim removed 2 bases at V and 4 bases at J, leaving 8 bases unmatched. CDR3 in DNA: TGCGCCAGCAGCTTTTGGGCGGGAGGATTGTACAATGAGCAGTTCTTC. This codes for CASSFWAGGLYNEQFF.

The CDR3 sequence: CAISESGQGNSPLHF. The DNA for the CDR3 is TGTGCCATCAGTGAGTCAGGACAGGGGAATTCACCCCTCCACTTT. The chain carries TRBV10-3 and TRBJ1-6; 9 nucleotides line up with TRBD1. The ends lost 0 bases at V and 7 bases at J; junction bases unmatched: 1. The CDR3 is made up of 15 amino acids. Germline values: CDR1 ENHRY, CDR2 SYGVKD.

The V and J genes are TRBV13 and TRBJ1-6, with 8 bases lining up with TRBD1. Per the germline V gene, CDR1 is PRHDT and CDR2 is FYEKMQ (reference sequence). The CDR3 is 16 residues long. Unmatched junction bases numbered 2, after V lost 0 bases and J lost 4 bases. CDR3 nucleotides: TGTGCCAGCAGCTTAGGGACAGGGGCATATAATTCACCCCTCCACTTT. This gives the protein CASSLGTGAYNSPLHF.

This clone was seen only a few times. This chain links TRBV25-1 with TRBJ1-1; 7 bases match TRBD1. J gave up 4 bases and V 7 bases, and 15 bases lay outside the gene matches. Germline V gene data show CDR1 as MGHDK and CDR2 as SYGVNS. The CDR3 covers 16 residues. In DNA, the CDR3 is TGTGCCAGCACCGGAGACAGGGTTCGTTTTGGCACTGAAGCTTTCTTT. This codes for CASTGDRVRFGTEAFF.

The chain joins TRBV5-4 to TRBJ2-7, with D unresolved. Germline V gene data show CDR1 as SGHNT and CDR2 as YYREEE (reference sequence). The V end was cut by 4 bases, the J end by 3 bases, with 11 bases between. This CDR3 contains 13 residues. The CDR3 nucleotides are TGTGCCAGCAGCCTCGGGTCGTTCTACGAGCAGTACTTC. Amino acid sequence: CASSLGSFYEQYF. The variable domain in full, completed from reference TRBV5-4 and TRBJ2-7, reads ETGVTQSPTHLIKTRGQQVTLRCSSQSGHNTVSWYQQALGQGPQFIFQYYREEENGRGNFPPRFSGLQFPNYSSELNVNALELDDSALYLCASSLGSFYEQYFGPGTRLTVT.

The rearrangement links TRBV7-8 to TRBJ1-2; no reliable D call. This CDR3 has 11 amino acids. The V gene lost 5 bases and the J gene lost 7 bases, with 8 bases spanning the gap. The V gene's germline CDR1 is SGHVS and CDR2 FQNEAQ. The CDR3 coding sequence is TGTGCCAGCAGCCCAAGACTTGGCTACACCTTC. It is translated as CASSPRLGYTF.

This CDR3 is CASSRSGTGSDTEAFF. CDR3 in DNA: TGTGCCAGCAGCCGATCCGGGACAGGGAGTGACACTGAAGCTTTCTTT. V gene TRBV5-4 combines with J gene TRBJ1-1; 9 bases are shared with TRBD1. Germline CDR1 is SGHNT and CDR2 is YYREEE (reference sequence). This CDR3 spans 16 amino acids. J was trimmed by 3 bases and V by 4 bases; bases with no gene match: 10. The variable domain in full, with the rest retrieved from reference TRBV5-4 and TRBJ1-1, is ETGVTQSPTHLIKTRGQQVTLRCSSQSGHNTVSWYQQALGQGPQFIFQYYREEENGRGNFPPRFSGLQFPNYSSELNVNALELDDSALYLCASSRSGTGSDTEAFFGQGTRLTVV.

J is TRBJ2-7 and V is TRBV5-1; D perhaps matches TRBD1 (5 bases). This CDR3 spans 15 amino acids. The germline V gene encodes CDR1 SGHRS and CDR2 YFSETQ. Deletions cut 0 bases from V and 2 bases from J, with 12 bases between. The CDR3 sequence is CASSLGGSNAYEQYF. The CDR3 nucleotides are TGCGCCAGCAGCTTGGGGGGCTCGAATGCCTACGAGCAGTACTTC.

This chain joins TRBV14 and TRBJ2-7; tentative D call: TRBD1 (6 bases). V lost 4 bases, J lost 3 bases, and 10 bases lay in between. Germline loops: CDR1 SGHDN, CDR2 FVKESK. The CDR3 length is 13 residues. CDR3 bases: TGTGCCAGCAGCCTTTTAGGGGGCTACGAGCAGTACTTC. It codes for CASSLLGGYEQYF.